This T cell receptor beta chain was found in a study of CD8+CD57+ T cells in acquired aplastic anemia. Study overall: Sorted CD4+ and CD8+ cells gave a mean 3.2 ug DNA, range 0.2 to 27.4 ug. Notes on the study in general: Both patients and controls carried the same twenty-nine CD8+ CDR3 sequences.

This clonotype appeared a few times. Its antigen remains unknown. Genomic DNA, serving as template, underwent TCR beta VDJ and CDR3 profiling. Using its own MiXCR run on the reads, TCRdb lists one record per CDR3 protein. The repertoire consists of about 81,000 distinct CDR3 sequences, with approximately 46% occurring once and the leading ten covering over 50%. With 0 bases removed from V and 2 bases from J, the gap between germline ends came to 7 bases. CDR1 is GTSNPN and CDR2 is SVGIG in the germline V gene (reference sequence). This CDR3 has 13 amino acids. The TCR originated in a human donor in good health, serving as a control. The sequenced sample consisted of sorted CD4+, CD8+, or CD8+CD57+ T cells (not recorded which) from PBMCs. The rearrangement uses TRBV30 and TRBJ1-1, with D uncertain. This CDR3 is CAWSVLHNTEAFF. The CDR3 nucleotides are TGTGCCTGGAGTGTACTTCATAACACTGAAGCTTTCTTT.